These 9 T cell receptor beta chains came from one sample sequenced in a study of T cell clonality in common variable immunodeficiency (dated by TCRdb to the mid-2010s). Libraries were built with the immunoSEQ multiplex PCR assay. Drawn from immuneACCESS, this table holds only the in-frame rearrangements with V and J called that TCRdb kept. Clones are partly lost; checked studies trace under half to an unresolved V gene and leave the rest unexplained. This sample holds about 52,000 clones in total, without any singletons. The top ten clonotypes cover about 2% of the sample. The sample comprised peripheral blood mononuclear cells. Every receptor here comes from a person aged 18 to 75 in good health.

Details on this clone: The read terminates 3 residues before the CDR3 end, so the remaining end is supplied by the germline J gene. The chain is built from TRBV5-4 and TRBJ2-7; unclear D gene. The CDR3 contains 13 residues. Germline loops: CDR1 SGHNT, CDR2 YYREEE (reference sequence). V lost 2 bases, J lost 3 bases, and 9 bases lay in between. CDR3 DNA (partial): TGTGCCAGCAGCTTCAGTGGCGGCTACGAG. Protein sequence: CASSFSGGYE. The CDR3 as a whole reads CASSFSGGYEQYF.

Ten or more counts support this clone. The read halts 3 residues ahead of the CDR3 end, with the missing end drawn from the germline J gene. The gene calls are TRBV20-1 and TRBJ2-3; weak D call: TRBD2 (6 bases). Trimming stripped 4 bases from V and 4 bases from J, with 24 bases between. CDR1 DFQATT and CDR2 SNEGSKA come from the germline V gene (reference sequence). CDR3 length: 17 amino acids. The sequenced part of the CDR3 DNA is TGCAGTGCTATGATCCGGGACTCTCAAAGTATCGCAGATACG. It translates to CSAMIRDSQSIADT. The entire CDR3 protein is CSAMIRDSQSIADTQYF.

This clone has just a few counts. A much more abundant neighbour one base away suggests this may be a read error. The CDR3 is cut off 3 residues early in the read; its end comes from the germline J gene. In the same sample, other DNA sequences code for this CDR3. This chain uses TRBV19 with TRBJ1-3; D remains unclear. Germline CDR1 reads LNHDA; CDR2 reads SQIVND (reference sequence). The length of the CDR3 is 12 residues. CDR3 amino acids: CASSTEDKEIYF. The DNA read from the CDR3 is TGTGCCAGTAGTACAGAAGACAAGGAA.

A remark on this clone: The CDR3 is cut off 3 residues early in the read; its end comes from the germline J gene. The chain employs TRBV18 and TRBJ1-2, with D perhaps TRBD1 (5 bases). With 3 bases removed from V and 3 bases from J, the gap between germline ends came to 8 bases. The CDR3 runs to 13 residues. Germline CDR1 reads KGHSH; CDR2 reads LQKENI. CDR3 protein: CASSPGRDYGYTF. The CDR3 DNA, read in part, is TGTGCCAGCTCACCGGGCAGGGACTATGGC.

This clone showed up just a few times. The read ends 3 residues shy of where the CDR3 ends; the end is completed using the germline J gene. The rearrangement links TRBV19 to TRBJ1-5, with no clear D. CDR1 LNHDA and CDR2 SQIVND come from the germline V gene (reference sequence). There are 17 residues in the CDR3. The germline V and J ends were trimmed by 1 base and 0 bases, with 13 bases remaining between them. Incomplete CDR3 DNA: TGTGCCAGTAGTATAGCCCAATTCCGCAGTAGCAATCAGCCC. Amino acid sequence: CASSIAQFRSSNQP. The whole CDR3 protein is CASSIAQFRSSNQPQHF.

This clone was counted ten times or more. Read coverage stops 3 residues before the CDR3 terminus; the germline J gene supplies the remainder. V and J are TRBV29-1 and TRBJ1-2; tentatively, D is TRBD1 (5 bases). The germline V and J ends were trimmed by 2 bases and 7 bases, with 14 bases remaining between them. The CDR3 loop spans 13 amino acids. CDR1 SQVTM and CDR2 ANQGSEA come from the germline V gene. The CDR3 is CSVENPGGGGYTF. The sequenced part of the CDR3 DNA is TGCAGCGTTGAAAACCCCGGGGGTGGTGGC.

This clone has at least ten counts. The sequence runs out 3 residues before the end of the CDR3; the remainder is reconstructed from the germline J gene. The rearrangement joins TRBV5-1 to TRBJ2-3; 8 nucleotides align to TRBD2. Trimming removed 0 bases from V and 2 bases from J; junction bases left unmatched: 8. Germline-derived CDR1 and CDR2 are SGHRS and YFSETQ. The CDR3 sequence is 17 residues long. The CDR3: CASSLAMGRGVTDTQYF. The CDR3 DNA, read in part, is TGCGCCAGCAGCTTGGCCATGGGGCGGGGGGTCACAGATACG.

This clone showed up many times. Sequencing ends 3 residues short of the CDR3 end; the germline J gene provides the rest. The chain couples TRBV29-1 to TRBJ2-1, with D possibly being TRBD1 (6 bases). Germline CDR1 is SQVTM and CDR2 is ANQGSEA. With 4 bases removed from V and 0 bases from J, the gap between germline ends came to 16 bases. The CDR3 is 16 amino acids. CDR3 amino acids: CSVGNQGTTSYNEQFF. Incomplete CDR3 DNA: TGCAGCGTTGGCAATCAGGGGACAACCTCCTACAATGAG.

This clone was seen repeatedly, ten times or more. The CDR3 end falls 3 residues outside the read, so it is completed with the germline J gene. V gene TRBV28 combines with J gene TRBJ1-5; 8 nucleotides agree with TRBD1. V gave up 5 bases and J gave up 0 bases; unmatched junction bases: 9. This CDR3 has 17 residues. Germline V lookup: CDR1 MDHEN, CDR2 SYDVKM. The covered CDR3 bases are TGTGCCAGCAGTATCCGGGACAGGCCCTATAGCAATCAGCCC. Translation gives CASSIRDRPYSNQP. The entire CDR3 reads CASSIRDRPYSNQPQHF.